These 25 T cell receptor beta chains were all obtained from the same sample, sequenced in a study of blood T cells in healthy people across ages. Sample-barcoded 5' priming and a J-beta primer mix drove a second PCR of about 6 to 12 cycles. TCRdb called the 5' RACE reads again in MiXCR, with one record for every CDR3 protein. The sample contains approximately 820,000 distinct CDR3 sequences, under 45% of which appear only once. The sample consisted of blood. The source of these receptors is a man between 60 and 75 years old in good health.

In DNA form, the CDR3 reads TGTGCCAGCTCACCTAACCCGGCCGGGGAGACCCAGTACTTC. This codes for CASSPNPAGETQYF. The chain is built from TRBV18 and TRBJ2-5, with D unresolved. Trimming cost V 3 bases and J 5 bases, with 13 bases left between them. The germline V gene has CDR1 KGHSH and CDR2 LQKENI. The CDR3 consists of 14 residues.

This clonotype was found many times. The chain links TRBV5-1 to TRBJ2-7; D is uncertain. The V end was cut by 1 base, the J end by 0 bases, with 5 bases between. CDR1 SGHRS and CDR2 YFSETQ come from the germline V gene. CDR3 size: 13 residues. CDR3 residues: CASSLQHSYEQYF. The CDR3, as DNA: TGCGCCAGCAGCTTGCAGCACTCCTACGAGCAGTACTTC.

This clonotype was found once. This chain joins TRBV4-3 and TRBJ1-1; D ambiguous. Germline CDR1 is LGHNA and CDR2 is YSLEER. The CDR3 is 15 residues long. The ends were cut back, 1 base at V and 9 bases at J, with 18 bases in the middle. This chain's CDR3 is CASSQGGSRRTKAFF. As DNA, the CDR3 is TGCGCCAGCAGCCAAGGGGGATCACGTCGGACTAAAGCTTTCTTT.

This clonotype was recorded a few times. The V gene is TRBV28, the J gene TRBJ2-7, with 8 nucleotides matching TRBD1. J lost 3 bases, V lost 6 bases, and 13 bases had no gene match. The CDR3 runs 16 residues. The V gene's germline CDR1 is MDHEN and CDR2 SYDVKM. CDR3 amino acids: CASRITGTGKFYEQYF. As DNA, the CDR3 is TGTGCCAGCAGGATAACCGGGACAGGAAAGTTCTACGAGCAGTACTTC. The complete variable domain, with remaining parts taken from reference TRBV28 and TRBJ2-7, reads DVKVTQSSRYLVKRTGEKVFLECVQDMDHENMFWYRQDPGLGLRLIYFSYDVKMKEKGDIPEGYSVSREKKERFSLILESASTNQTSMYLCASRITGTGKFYEQYFGPGTRLTVT.

The CDR3 spells CASSLMSSGENTGELFF. DNA for the CDR3: TGTGCCAGCAGCTTAATGTCTAGCGGGGAGAACACCGGGGAGCTGTTTTTT. The chain couples TRBV7-3 to TRBJ2-2; TRBD2 matches 9 bases. The germline V gene has CDR1 SGHTA and CDR2 FQGTGA. The CDR3 covers 17 residues. V lost 1 base to trimming and J lost 1 base; unmatched junction nucleotides: 4.

The chain links TRBV16 to TRBJ2-4, with D perhaps assigned TRBD1 or TRBD2 (5 bases each). Germline V gene data show CDR1 as KGHSY and CDR2 as FQNENV. The CDR3 contains 15 residues. The V gene lost 2 bases and the J gene lost 0 bases, with 8 bases spanning the gap. CDR3 DNA sequence: TGTGCCAGCAGCCAAGAGGGGTTAGCCAAAAACATTCAGTACTTC. It codes for CASSQEGLAKNIQYF.

This clonotype was seen once. V and J are TRBV6-2 or TRBV6-3 and TRBJ1-5, with D possibly TRBD1 on 5 matching bases. Germline CDR1 reads MNHEY; CDR2 reads SVGEGT. V was clipped by 2 bases and J by 7 bases, with 15 bases between them. This CDR3 has 15 amino acids. The CDR3: CASSYPGARTQPQHF. The DNA for the CDR3 is TGTGCCAGCAGTTACCCCGGGGCGCGCACGCAGCCCCAGCATTTT.

This clonotype was seen a few times. The chain links TRBV29-1 to TRBJ1-5; possibly TRBD1 for D (5 bases). The CDR3 length is 13 residues. The V gene's germline CDR1 is SQVTM and CDR2 ANQGSEA. V was cut by 5 bases and J by 9 bases, with 17 bases left in between. The CDR3 loop is CSVRGGSQGPQHF. The CDR3 coding sequence is TGCAGCGTTAGGGGAGGGTCCCAGGGGCCCCAGCATTTT.

This clonotype occurred a few times. V gene TRBV7-8 combines with J gene TRBJ2-5, with a weak D call TRBD1 (5 bases). The J call is in doubt because the DNA end fits TRBJ2-7 better. The CDR3 is made up of 14 amino acids. CDR1 SGHVS and CDR2 FQNEAQ come from the germline V gene. CDR3 DNA sequence: TGTGCCAGCAGCTTAGGCAGGGCGCCTCTCGAGCAGTACTTC. This gives the protein CASSLGRAPLEQYF.

This chain connects TRBV7-9 to TRBJ1-1; TRBD1 might be the D (6 bases). The V end was cut by 3 bases, the J end by 1 base, with 12 bases between. The CDR3 runs 15 residues. Germline CDR1 reads SEHNR; CDR2 reads FQNEAQ (reference sequence). The CDR3, as DNA: TGTGCCAGCAGCTTGGCAGGGGTCCCGAACACTGAAGCTTTCTTT. Protein product: CASSLAGVPNTEAFF.

This clonotype was observed a handful of times. This could be a read error, since a much larger clone is one nucleotide away. V usage is TRBV7-2 and J usage is TRBJ2-1; D is unresolved. Matching the DNA end better, TRBJ2-7 makes the J call doubtful. Germline values: CDR1 SGHTA, CDR2 FQGNSA. CDR3 length equals 16 residues. The CDR3, as DNA: TGTGCCAGCAGCTTTTTTGTTACAGCTACCTACAATGAGCAGTACTTC. Translating gives CASSFFVTATYNEQYF.

The table lists this clonotype with a few counts. The chain joins TRBV6-5 to TRBJ1-6, with 7 bases that match TRBD1. Trimming took 0 bases from V and 7 from J; bases not matched to a gene: 3. Germline CDR1 reads MNHEY; CDR2 reads SVGAGI. This CDR3 contains 15 residues. As DNA, the CDR3 is TGTGCCAGCAGTTACTCGGTGACAGGGAATTCACCCCTCCACTTT. Translated: CASSYSVTGNSPLHF.

This chain uses TRBV4-1 with TRBJ2-7; 11 bases line up with TRBD1. Germline V gene sequence: CDR1 MGHRA, CDR2 YSYEKL. The ends lost 1 base at V and 6 bases at J; junction bases unmatched: 2. The CDR3 has 14 amino acids. CDR3 DNA sequence: TGCGCCAGCAGCCAAGTCGGGACAGGGGGCGAGCAGTACTTC. As protein: CASSQVGTGGEQYF.

A few counts support this clonotype. J is TRBJ1-1 and V is TRBV20-1; D is unresolved. The germline gives CDR1 DFQATT, CDR2 SNEGSKA (reference sequence). The CDR3 consists of 13 residues. The V gene lost 2 bases and the J gene lost 1 base, with 8 bases spanning the gap. The CDR3 here is CSARTHRNTEAFF. The CDR3 DNA reads TGCAGTGCTAGAACCCACAGGAACACTGAAGCTTTCTTT.

The chain employs TRBV20-1 and TRBJ2-7, with a tentative D call TRBD1 (7 bases). Germline V CDR1 and CDR2: DFQATT, SNEGSKA (reference sequence). The V end lost 1 base, the J end lost 4 bases, and 23 bases lay between the germline ends. This CDR3 contains 17 residues. CDR3 nucleotides: TGCAGTGCTAGAGGGGAGGATAGGGGGCCGAACTTTTACGAGCAGTACTTC. Translating gives CSARGEDRGPNFYEQYF.

This clonotype was seen only a few times. V usage is TRBV5-1 and J usage is TRBJ2-3, with D uncertain. The germline gives CDR1 SGHRS, CDR2 YFSETQ. This CDR3 is 13 amino acids long. V was pared by 6 bases and J by 6 bases, with 14 bases between. CDR3 amino acids: CASTKDFTDTQYF. As DNA, the CDR3 is TGCGCCAGCACTAAAGATTTCACGGATACGCAGTATTTT.

A remark on this clonotype: This sequence may be a read error, since a much larger clone differs from it by one base. The V gene is TRBV7-9, the J gene TRBJ2-1; no reliable D call. Germline CDR1 SEHNR, CDR2 FQNEAQ (reference sequence). CDR3 length: 11 amino acids. Between the trimmed V and J ends, which lost 5 bases and 8 bases, there was a span of 7 bases. The CDR3 sequence is CASSTRYEQFF. CDR3 nucleotide sequence: TGTGCCAGCAGCACCCGCTATGAGCAGTTCTTC.

The chain joins TRBV29-1 to TRBJ1-1; tentative D call: TRBD1 (6 bases). The CDR3 loop spans 14 amino acids. Germline V gene data show CDR1 as SQVTM and CDR2 as ANQGSEA. The germline V and J ends were trimmed by 5 bases and 4 bases, with 17 bases remaining between them. In nucleotides, the CDR3 is TGCAGCGTTAGGGGAGGAGGGGGGTCCACTGAAGCTTTCTTT. As protein: CSVRGGGGSTEAFF.

This clonotype was picked up one time. A read error is possible here, since a much larger clone lies one base away. The J gene is TRBJ2-5, the V gene TRBV29-1, with 11 positions matching TRBD2. The DNA end lines up better with TRBJ2-7; the J call may be wrong. Germline-derived CDR1 and CDR2 are SQVTM and ANQGSEA. This CDR3 comprises 14 residues. The CDR3 region is CSVEASGGTSEQYF. The CDR3 nucleotides read TGCAGCGTTGAGGCTAGCGGGGGGACGAGCGAGCAGTACTTC.

The V and J genes are TRBV3-1 and TRBJ2-7; tentatively, D is TRBD1 (5 bases). CDR1 and CDR2 from the germline V gene are LGHDT and YNNKEL (reference sequence). The CDR3 runs 13 residues. Trimming removed 6 bases from V and 3 bases from J, with 12 bases in between. The CDR3 DNA reads TGTGCCAGCAGACAGGACACCAGCTACGAGCAGTACTTC. Its translation: CASRQDTSYEQYF.

The rearrangement joins TRBV7-3 to TRBJ2-3; D gene uncertain. Germline loops: CDR1 SGHTA, CDR2 FQGTGA. With 2 bases removed from V and 2 bases from J, the gap between germline ends came to 8 bases. This CDR3 region has 14 residues. CDR3 sequence (DNA): TGTGCCAGCAGCTTATCTCTTGACACAGATACGCAGTATTTT. Its translation: CASSLSLDTDTQYF.

In its sample, this clonotype was seen a few times. Here the CDR3 DNA reads TGTGCCAGCAGCCTTGGGACAAGGGGGGCCGGGGAGACCCAGTACTTC. It encodes CASSLGTRGAGETQYF. J is TRBJ2-5 and V is TRBV7-2; D possibly matches TRBD1 or TRBD2 (6 bases each). This CDR3 has 16 residues. Looked up from germline, CDR1 is SGHTA and CDR2 is FQGNSA. Trimming pared 5 bases from V and 5 bases from J, leaving 21 bases between.

Ten or more counts support this clonotype. The chain employs TRBV4-3 and TRBJ1-5, with D uncertain. Trimming took off 0 bases at V and 0 bases at J, with 3 bases between the two ends. The CDR3 is 14 residues long. The germline CDR1 and CDR2 sequences are LGHNA and YSLEER. The CDR3 DNA reads TGCGCCAGCAGCCAAGAGCTTAGCAATCAGCCCCAGCATTTT. Its translation: CASSQELSNQPQHF.

The chain couples TRBV6-1 to TRBJ2-2, with TRBD1 identical over 8 bases. Germline loops: CDR1 MNHNS, CDR2 SASEGT. CDR3 length: 17 amino acids. With 5 bases clipped from V and 4 bases from J, the junction kept 12 bases outside the gene matches. CDR3 region: CASSNRAGQVITGELFF. The CDR3 DNA is TGTGCCAGCAGTAATAGGGCGGGACAGGTTATCACCGGGGAGCTGTTTTTT.

Many counts were recorded for this clonotype. CDR3 nucleotide sequence: TGCAGCGTCGGACAGGGGGGCCTCTACGAGCAGTACTTC. As protein: CSVGQGGLYEQYF. The V and J genes are TRBV29-1 and TRBJ2-7; TRBD1 agrees at 10 bases. The V and J ends lost 6 bases and 3 bases, in that order; junction bases with no gene match: 5. CDR3 length: 13 residues. Germline V gene data show CDR1 as SQVTM and CDR2 as ANQGSEA.